One T cell receptor (beta chain) is described in this entry. Its target antigen remains unknown. Qualities for individual bases were not recorded, and no much larger clone is one base off. Using the deep immunoSEQ assay, multiplex PCR amplified TCR CDR3 regions from genomic DNA. Extracted genomic DNA from each cell subset was distributed evenly across all wells of several immunoSEQ 96-well plates, and each plate was treated as a replicate. For sorted subsets, 200 to 250 ng of genomic DNA, equivalent to 25,000 to 35,000 T cell genomes, went into each replicate PCR. The purified libraries were quantified using a Qubit 3.0 fluorometer, sized with a Bioanalyzer 2100, and then quantified again using the KAPA Library Quantification kit. Every immunoSEQ 96-well plate was sequenced on a separate single-read 150-cycle Illumina NextSeq 550 flow cell. The paper's processing steps were these. Because the immunoSEQ output included only junctional sequences and no quality scores, the filtering could not be the same as the filtering used for full-length reads. Sequences were annotated with PyIR, a Python wrapper for IgBLAST v1.9, and V/J genes and CDR3 were assigned using IMGT germline references. Reads with weak V/J assignments (E-value above 1e-6), missing CDR3, stop codons, out-of-frame junctions, or ambiguous translated residues were removed. A V3J clonotype was defined by an identical inferred V gene, J gene, and CDR3 amino acid sequence. Percentage overlap between repertoires was computed as shared unique clonotypes divided by the size of the smaller repertoire. Richness of each repertoire was evaluated using RTK rarefaction, the Chao1 estimator, and Recon v2.1 estimates of unobserved clonotypes. Generation probabilities were computed with OLGA for all TCRbeta clonotypes obtained by the gDNA method from several donors. The immuneACCESS repertoire file appears here via TCRdb, limited to in-frame rearrangements. These files lack a portion of the clones; in checked studies, under half of the deficit traces to unresolved V genes, and the cause of the others is not known. V, J and clone size reflect that table, while D and trimming were determined from the DNA. The sample table contains 2.5 million or so clones; only one count was recorded for over 85% of them. The ten largest clones take up 0.13% to 0.15% of the sample.

The donors were healthy, HIV-negative adults with no recently reported acute infections or vaccinations. Only Caucasian adults living in Nashville, Tennessee, USA were represented among the donors. CD4+ T cells were enriched by magnetic negative selection, after which naive cells were positively selected on CD45RA and the negative fraction was taken as the memory subset. After blood collection by leukapheresis, PBMCs were isolated using Ficoll-Histopaque density gradient centrifugation and then cryopreserved in the vapor phase of liquid nitrogen. Analytical flow cytometry was used to check the purity and quantity of every magnetically sorted T cell population. Genomic DNA was isolated from each sorted fraction and quantified by UV absorbance on a Nanodrop 2000c. This sample is part of a study of shared clonotypes between healthy human individuals (dated by TCRdb to about 2020). Turning to the overall study: The cohort comprised a couple of women and three men aged 18 to 49 years. Leukapheresis yielded between about 0.94 and 9.5 billion PBMCs per donor. Libraries were prepared and TCR repertoires were sequenced by different laboratories using diverse techniques, in order to increase sequencing depth and limit assay-specific biases. Per donor, three plates each were used for CD4 naive and CD4 memory, two for CD8 naive, and one for CD8 memory. To estimate repertoire size and how much clonotype sharing occurs between individuals, the study deeply sequenced the blood TCR repertoires of five healthy adults.

Beyond this particular receptor, the publication reports: Pairwise subsampling led to the expectation that sequencing depth would affect the degree of clonotype sharing among donors. Naive subsets generally had larger estimated clonotype richness than memory subsets. Across a few donors, around 5.4% of naive CD4, 3% to 3.5% of naive CD8, about 2.3% of memory CD4, and 0.3% to 0.45% of memory CD8 clonotypes were shared. Compared with non-shared clonotypes, clonotypes shared by all four sorted-subset donors had higher generation probabilities. Only blood was sampled, and tissue TCR repertoires likely differ from those in blood. Rarefaction of sorted-subset datasets indicated incomplete sequencing despite the large sequencing depth. Because the study included a small number of donors, the genetic and exposure-history diversity represented was limited.

V lost 5 bases and J lost 8 bases; the stretch between them is 18 bases long. From the germline V gene, CDR1 is SGHTA and CDR2 is FQGNSA. There are 15 amino acids in the CDR3, from cysteine to phenylalanine inclusive. Just the 45-base CDR3 DNA is kept, in frame starting at base 1. The TCR sequence derives from a man between 18 and 35 years old in good health. The source material was naive CD4+ T cells sorted from blood. The sample's cell subset or site, from its label and the paper: CD45RA+ positively selected. The V and J segments used are TRBV7-2 and TRBJ1-4; TRBD1 is perhaps the D gene, given 6 matching bases. The CDR3 is CASSATGFLGEKLFF. The nucleotide sequence is TGTGCCAGCAGCGCCACAGGGTTCCTTGGGGAAAAACTGTTTTTT.